This record looks at one T cell receptor (beta chain) sequence and its context. This clone's antigen is unknown. This entry comes from a study of T cells expressing NK-cell markers (dated by TCRdb to about 2020). Regarding the research as a whole: TCR beta-chain repertoires were profiled in sorted CD3+CD56+NKG2C+, CD3+CD56+NKG2C- and CD3+CD56-NKG2C+ T-cell subsets from roughly eight donors. Seven of the eight sequenced donors were HCMV-seropositive and one was HCMV-seronegative. The eight sequenced donors were randomly selected healthy volunteers, three men and five women. Sequencing of the libraries produced 2 x 150 bp reads on Illumina HiSeq 2000/2500, MiSeq or NextSeq.

The sequencing machine was an Illumina HiSeq 2000. 5'RACE template switching, by which a universal primer site and unique molecular identifiers were added, was used to make TCR beta cDNA libraries. Synthesis of cDNA was primed from the TCR beta constant segment and was followed by two consecutive PCR amplification steps. Per the source publication's procedure: MIGEC was used to demultiplex reads and group reads by UMI, and MiTCR was used to assemble and quantify clonotypes. To exclude erroneous sequences, any TCR cDNA sequence not supported by at least two reads was discarded. The tcR package was used for downstream repertoire analysis, with clonotypes matched between fractions based on CDR3 nucleotide sequence plus V segment. Antigen specificity was annotated against VDJdb with VDJmatch, allowing one amino acid substitution in CDR3. TCRdb reprocessed the reads, and each CDR3 protein sequence is entered once, without DNA. The V and J calls here are based on TCRdb, not the publication. The table of this sample itemizes 250,000 or so distinct CDR3 sequences. 4% to 5% of the sample is taken by the ten largest.

The CDR3 sequence holds 15 residues, the cysteine and phenylalanine included. No DNA sequence is on record. In the germline V gene, CDR1 corresponds to SGHVS and CDR2 to FQNEAQ. Beyond this particular receptor, the publication reports: Those dominant clonotypes were again the most abundant among CD3+CD56-NKG2C+ cells in a few donors, at roughly 25-60.1%. Whether the expanded NKG2C-expressing T cell clones were specific for HCMV antigens was left unclear. In several donors, the dominant CD3+CD56+NKG2C+ clonotypes were found to rank among the top 10 CD8+ clonotypes and to make up 1.0-7.0% of CD8+ T cells.

HCMV serostatus was determined by detecting HCMV-specific IgG in serum with a commercial ELISA kit. Ficoll density gradient centrifugation was used to isolate peripheral blood mononuclear cells from blood. This sequence originates from a woman aged 18 to 75 in good health. Rearrangement joined TRBV7-8 to TRBJ1-4; TCRdb lists TRBD1, though no DNA is available to test this call. Material for sequencing was blood T cells: a sorted CD56 or NKG2C T cell subset, CD4+ or CD8+ T cells, or bulk PBMC T cells (not recorded which). CDR3 loop: CASSIATGRNEKLFF.